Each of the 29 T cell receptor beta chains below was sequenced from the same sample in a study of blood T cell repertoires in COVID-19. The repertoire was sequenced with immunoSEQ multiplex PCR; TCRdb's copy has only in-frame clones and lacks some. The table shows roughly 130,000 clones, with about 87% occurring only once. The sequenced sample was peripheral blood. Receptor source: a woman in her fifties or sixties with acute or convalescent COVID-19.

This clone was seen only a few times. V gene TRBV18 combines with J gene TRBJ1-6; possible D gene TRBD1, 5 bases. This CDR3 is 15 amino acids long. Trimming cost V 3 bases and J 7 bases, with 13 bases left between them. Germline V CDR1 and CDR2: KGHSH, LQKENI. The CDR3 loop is CASSPGHRNNSPLHF. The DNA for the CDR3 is TGTGCCAGCTCACCGGGTCACAGGAACAATTCACCCCTCCACTTT.

The CDR3 is CASSPLDSSRSHYEQYF. Here the CDR3 DNA reads TGTGCCAGCTCACCACTCGACAGTTCACGATCACACTACGAGCAGTACTTC. This chain uses TRBV18 with TRBJ2-7; TRBD1 is a possible D gene (5 bases). Deletions cut 1 base from V and 3 bases from J, with 19 bases between. The CDR3 sequence is 17 residues long. CDR1 and CDR2 from the germline V gene are KGHSH and LQKENI.

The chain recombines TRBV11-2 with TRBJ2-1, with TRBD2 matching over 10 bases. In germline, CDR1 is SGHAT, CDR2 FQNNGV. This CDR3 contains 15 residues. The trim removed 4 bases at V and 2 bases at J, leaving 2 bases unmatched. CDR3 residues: CASSSLAGAYNEQFF. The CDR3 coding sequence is TGTGCCAGCAGCTCCCTAGCGGGAGCCTACAATGAGCAGTTCTTC.

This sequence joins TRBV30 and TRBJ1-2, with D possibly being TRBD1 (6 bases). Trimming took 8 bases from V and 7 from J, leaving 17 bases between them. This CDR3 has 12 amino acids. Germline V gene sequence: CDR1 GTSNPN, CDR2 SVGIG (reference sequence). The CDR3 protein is CAGPDRSGGYTF. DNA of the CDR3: TGTGCCGGCCCCGACAGGAGCGGTGGCTACACCTTC.

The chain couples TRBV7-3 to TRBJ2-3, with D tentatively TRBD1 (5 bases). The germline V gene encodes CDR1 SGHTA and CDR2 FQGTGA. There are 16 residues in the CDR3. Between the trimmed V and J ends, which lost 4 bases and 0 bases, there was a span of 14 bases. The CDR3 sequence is CASSSGLVGSTDTQYF. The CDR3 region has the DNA TGTGCCAGCAGCTCAGGGTTGGTGGGCAGCACAGATACGCAGTATTTT. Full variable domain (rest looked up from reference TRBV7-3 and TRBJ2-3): GAGVSQTPSNKVTEKGKYVELRCDPISGHTALYWYRQSLGQGPEFLIYFQGTGAADDSGLPNDRFFAVRPEGSVSTLKIQRTERGDSAVYLCASSSGLVGSTDTQYFGPGTRLTVL.

The CDR3 coding sequence is TGTGCCAGCTCCCTTGGGACAGGCGGGGCTTTCTTT. Residues: CASSLGTGGAFF. The gene calls are TRBV18 and TRBJ1-1; TRBD1 matches 8 bases. The CDR3 runs 12 residues. Trimming removed 6 bases from V and 11 bases from J; junction bases left unmatched: 8. Germline V gene data show CDR1 as KGHSH and CDR2 as LQKENI.

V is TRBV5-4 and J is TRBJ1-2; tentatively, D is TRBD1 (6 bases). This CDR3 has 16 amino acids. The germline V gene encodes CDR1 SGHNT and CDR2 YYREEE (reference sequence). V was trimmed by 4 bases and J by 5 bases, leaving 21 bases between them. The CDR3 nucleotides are TGTGCCAGCAGCAATGGGGGCCTAAGGAGGTCGTATGGCTACACCTTC. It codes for CASSNGGLRRSYGYTF.

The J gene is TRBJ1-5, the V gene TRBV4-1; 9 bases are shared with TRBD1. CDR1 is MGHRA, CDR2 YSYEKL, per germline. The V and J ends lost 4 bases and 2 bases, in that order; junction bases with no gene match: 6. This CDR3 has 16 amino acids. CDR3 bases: TGCGCCAGCAGCCCAGTGGGACAGGGTGGCAATCAGCCCCAGCATTTT. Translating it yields CASSPVGQGGNQPQHF.

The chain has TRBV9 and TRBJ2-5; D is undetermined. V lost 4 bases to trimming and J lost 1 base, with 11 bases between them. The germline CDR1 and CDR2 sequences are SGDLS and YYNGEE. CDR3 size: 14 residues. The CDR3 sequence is CASSPEAFQETQYF. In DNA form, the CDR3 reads TGTGCCAGCAGCCCAGAGGCCTTCCAAGAGACCCAGTACTTC. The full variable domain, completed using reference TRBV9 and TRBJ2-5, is DSGVTQTPKHLITATGQRVTLRCSPRSGDLSVYWYQQSLDQGLQFLIQYYNGEERAKGNILERFSAQQFPDLHSELNLSSLELGDSALYFCASSPEAFQETQYFGPGTRLLVL.

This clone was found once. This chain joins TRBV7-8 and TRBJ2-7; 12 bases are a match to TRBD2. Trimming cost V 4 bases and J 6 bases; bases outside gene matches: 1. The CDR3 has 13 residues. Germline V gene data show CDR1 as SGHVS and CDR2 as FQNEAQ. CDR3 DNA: TGTGCCAGCAGCTCGACTAGCGGGAGCGAGCAGTACTTC. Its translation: CASSSTSGSEQYF.

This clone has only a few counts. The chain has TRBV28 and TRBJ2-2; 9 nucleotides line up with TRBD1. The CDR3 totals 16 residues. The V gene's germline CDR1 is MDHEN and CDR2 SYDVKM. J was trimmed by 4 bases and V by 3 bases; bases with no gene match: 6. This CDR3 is CASSFRTGVGTGELFF. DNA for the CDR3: TGTGCCAGCAGTTTTAGGACAGGGGTAGGCACCGGGGAGCTGTTTTTT. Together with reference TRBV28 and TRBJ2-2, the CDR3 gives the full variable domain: DVKVTQSSRYLVKRTGEKVFLECVQDMDHENMFWYRQDPGLGLRLIYFSYDVKMKEKGDIPEGYSVSREKKERFSLILESASTNQTSMYLCASSFRTGVGTGELFFGEGSRLTVL.

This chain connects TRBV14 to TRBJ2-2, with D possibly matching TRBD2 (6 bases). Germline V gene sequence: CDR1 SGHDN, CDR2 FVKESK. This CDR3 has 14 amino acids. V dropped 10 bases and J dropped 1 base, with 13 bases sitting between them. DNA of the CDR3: TGTGCCACCCAAAGGGGAGGGAACACCGGGGAGCTGTTTTTT. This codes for CATQRGGNTGELFF.

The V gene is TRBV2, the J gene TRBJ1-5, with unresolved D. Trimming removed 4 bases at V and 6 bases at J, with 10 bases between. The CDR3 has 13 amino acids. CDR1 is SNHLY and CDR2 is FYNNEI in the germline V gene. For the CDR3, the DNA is TGTGCCAGCAGTGTATGGGAGTTTCAGCCCCAGCATTTT. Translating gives CASSVWEFQPQHF.

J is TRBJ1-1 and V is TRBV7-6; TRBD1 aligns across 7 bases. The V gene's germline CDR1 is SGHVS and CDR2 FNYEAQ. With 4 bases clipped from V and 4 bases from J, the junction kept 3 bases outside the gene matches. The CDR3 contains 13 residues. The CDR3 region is CASSYPGGTEAFF. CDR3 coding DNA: TGTGCCAGCAGCTACCCAGGGGGCACTGAAGCTTTCTTT.

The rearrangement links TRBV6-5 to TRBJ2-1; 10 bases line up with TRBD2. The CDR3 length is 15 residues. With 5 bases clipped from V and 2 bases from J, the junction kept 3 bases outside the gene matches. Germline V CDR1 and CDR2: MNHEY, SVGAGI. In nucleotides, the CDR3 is TGTGCCAGCAGTCCTAGCGGGAGAGCCTACAATGAGCAGTTCTTC. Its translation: CASSPSGRAYNEQFF.

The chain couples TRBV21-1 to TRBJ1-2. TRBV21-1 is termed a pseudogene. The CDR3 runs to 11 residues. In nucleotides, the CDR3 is TGTGCCAGCAGCAAAGGAGGGCGCTACACCTTC. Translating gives CASSKGGRYTF.

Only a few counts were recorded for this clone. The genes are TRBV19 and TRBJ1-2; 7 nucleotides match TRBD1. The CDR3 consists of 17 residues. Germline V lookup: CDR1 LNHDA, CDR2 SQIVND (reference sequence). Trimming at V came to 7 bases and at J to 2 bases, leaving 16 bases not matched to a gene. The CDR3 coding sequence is TGTGCCAGTACCCTGGGACAGCGGACCGTGAAGAACTATGGCTACACCTTC. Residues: CASTLGQRTVKNYGYTF.

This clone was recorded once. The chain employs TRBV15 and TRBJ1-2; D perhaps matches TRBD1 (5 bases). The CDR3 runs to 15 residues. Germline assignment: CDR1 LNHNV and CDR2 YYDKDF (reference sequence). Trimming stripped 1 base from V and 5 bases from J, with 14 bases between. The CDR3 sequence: CATSRGPLEGYGYTF. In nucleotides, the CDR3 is TGTGCCACCAGCAGAGGGCCCTTGGAGGGGTATGGCTACACCTTC.

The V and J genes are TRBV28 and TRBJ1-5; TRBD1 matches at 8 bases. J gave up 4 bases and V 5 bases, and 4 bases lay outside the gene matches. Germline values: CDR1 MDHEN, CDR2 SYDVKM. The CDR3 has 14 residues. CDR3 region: CASSTTGENQPQHF. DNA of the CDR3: TGTGCCAGCAGTACGACAGGGGAAAATCAGCCCCAGCATTTT.

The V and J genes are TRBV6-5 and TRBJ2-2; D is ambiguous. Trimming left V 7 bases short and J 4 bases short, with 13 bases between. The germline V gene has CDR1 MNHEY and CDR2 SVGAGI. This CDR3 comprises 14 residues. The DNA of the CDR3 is TGTGCCAGCAACCTTGAAGCAGGCACCGGGGAGCTGTTTTTT. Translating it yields CASNLEAGTGELFF.

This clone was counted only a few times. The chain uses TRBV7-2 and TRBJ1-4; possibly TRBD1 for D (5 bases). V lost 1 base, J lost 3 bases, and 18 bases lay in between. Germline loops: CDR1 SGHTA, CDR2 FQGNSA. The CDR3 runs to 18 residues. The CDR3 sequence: CASSLDVGGFWANEKLFF. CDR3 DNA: TGTGCCAGCAGCTTAGACGTGGGGGGGTTCTGGGCTAATGAAAAACTGTTTTTT.

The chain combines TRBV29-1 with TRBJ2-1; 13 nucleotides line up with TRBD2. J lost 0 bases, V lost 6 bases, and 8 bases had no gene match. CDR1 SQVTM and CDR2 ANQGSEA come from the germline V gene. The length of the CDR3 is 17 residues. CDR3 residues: CSVAGLAGPSSYNEQFF. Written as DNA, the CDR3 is TGCAGCGTCGCGGGACTAGCGGGGCCTAGCTCCTACAATGAGCAGTTCTTC.

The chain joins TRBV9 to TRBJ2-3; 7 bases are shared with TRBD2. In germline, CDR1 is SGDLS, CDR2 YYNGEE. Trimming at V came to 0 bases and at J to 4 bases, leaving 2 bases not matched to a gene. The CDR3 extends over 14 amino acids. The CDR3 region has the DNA TGTGCCAGCAGCGTAGGTCTAGCGGCAGATACGCAGTATTTT. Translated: CASSVGLAADTQYF.

The CDR3 sequence is CAISDSFYGYTF. The CDR3 coding sequence is TGTGCCATCAGTGATAGTTTCTATGGCTACACCTTC. The chain uses TRBV10-3 and TRBJ1-2; no reliable D call. The germline gives CDR1 ENHRY, CDR2 SYGVKD. V shed 3 bases and J shed 4 bases, with 6 bases lying between them. The CDR3 totals 12 residues.

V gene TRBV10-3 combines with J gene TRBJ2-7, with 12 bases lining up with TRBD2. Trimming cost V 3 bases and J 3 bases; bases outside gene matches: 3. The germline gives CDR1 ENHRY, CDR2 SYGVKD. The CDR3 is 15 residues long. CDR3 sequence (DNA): TGTGCCATCAGTGAAGGGGGACTAGCGGGCTACGAGCAGTACTTC. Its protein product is CAISEGGLAGYEQYF.

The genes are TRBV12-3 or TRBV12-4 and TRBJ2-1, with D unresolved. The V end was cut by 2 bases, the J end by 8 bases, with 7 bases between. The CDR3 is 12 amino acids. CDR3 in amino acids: CASSLLVYEQFF. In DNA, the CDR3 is TGTGCCAGCAGTTTACTAGTCTATGAGCAGTTCTTC.

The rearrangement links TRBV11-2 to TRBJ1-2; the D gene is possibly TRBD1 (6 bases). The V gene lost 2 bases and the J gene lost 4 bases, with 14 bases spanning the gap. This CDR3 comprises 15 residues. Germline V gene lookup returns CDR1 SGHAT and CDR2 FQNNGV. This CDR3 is CASSLSTGLGYGYTF. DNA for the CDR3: TGTGCCAGCAGCTTAAGTACAGGGTTAGGCTATGGCTACACCTTC.

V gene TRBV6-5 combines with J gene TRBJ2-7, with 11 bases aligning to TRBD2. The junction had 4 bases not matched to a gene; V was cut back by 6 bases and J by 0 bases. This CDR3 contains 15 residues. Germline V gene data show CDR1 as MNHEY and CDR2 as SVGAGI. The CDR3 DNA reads TGTGCCAGCAGGCCTGGACTAGCGGGCTCCTACGAGCAGTACTTC. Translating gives CASRPGLAGSYEQYF.

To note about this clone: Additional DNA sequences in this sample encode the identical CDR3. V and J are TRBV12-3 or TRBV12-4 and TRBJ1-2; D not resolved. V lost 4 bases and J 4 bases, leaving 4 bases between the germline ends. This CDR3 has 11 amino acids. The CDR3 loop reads CASSSVYGYTF. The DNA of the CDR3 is TGTGCCAGCAGTTCCGTCTATGGCTACACCTTC.